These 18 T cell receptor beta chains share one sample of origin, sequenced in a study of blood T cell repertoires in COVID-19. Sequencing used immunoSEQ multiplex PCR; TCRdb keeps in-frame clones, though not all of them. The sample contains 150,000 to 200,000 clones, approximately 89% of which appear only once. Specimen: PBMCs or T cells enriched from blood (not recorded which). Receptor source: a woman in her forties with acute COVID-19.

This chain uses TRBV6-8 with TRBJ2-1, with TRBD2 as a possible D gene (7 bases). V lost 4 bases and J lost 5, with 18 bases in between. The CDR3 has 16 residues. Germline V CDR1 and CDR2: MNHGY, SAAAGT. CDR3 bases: TGTGCCAGCAGTTTTAGGGGGGGGGCTTCCGACAATGAGCAGTTCTTC. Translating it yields CASSFRGGASDNEQFF.

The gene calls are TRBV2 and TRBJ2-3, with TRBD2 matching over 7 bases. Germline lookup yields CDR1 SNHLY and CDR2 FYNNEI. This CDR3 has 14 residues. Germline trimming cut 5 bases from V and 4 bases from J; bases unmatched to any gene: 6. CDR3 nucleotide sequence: TGTGCCAGCAGTCCACCCGCGGGAGCAGATACGCAGTATTTT. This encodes CASSPPAGADTQYF.

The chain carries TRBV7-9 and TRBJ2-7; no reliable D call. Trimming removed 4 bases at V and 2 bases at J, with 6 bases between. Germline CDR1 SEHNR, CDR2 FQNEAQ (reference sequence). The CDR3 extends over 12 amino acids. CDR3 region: CASSSKPYEQYF. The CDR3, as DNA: TGTGCCAGCAGCTCTAAACCCTACGAGCAGTACTTC.

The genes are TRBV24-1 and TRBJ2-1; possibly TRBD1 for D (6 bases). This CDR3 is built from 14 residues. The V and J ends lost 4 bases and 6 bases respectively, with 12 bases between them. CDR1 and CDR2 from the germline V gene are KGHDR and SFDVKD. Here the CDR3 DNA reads TGTGCCACCAGTGAAACTGGACAGATCAATGAGCAGTTCTTC. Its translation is CATSETGQINEQFF.

The CDR3 protein is CASSPQHLGTGELFF. The CDR3, as DNA: TGTGCCAGCAGCCCCCAACACCTCGGGACCGGGGAGCTGTTTTTT. This rearrangement joins TRBV7-3 to TRBJ2-2; unclear D gene. Trimming removed 5 bases at V and 5 bases at J, with 15 bases between. From germline, CDR1 is SGHTA and CDR2 FQGTGA. This CDR3 has 15 amino acids.

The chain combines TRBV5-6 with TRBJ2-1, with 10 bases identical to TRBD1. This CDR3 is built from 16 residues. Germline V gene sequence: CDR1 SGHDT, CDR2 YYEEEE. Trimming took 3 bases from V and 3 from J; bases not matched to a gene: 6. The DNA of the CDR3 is TGTGCCAGCAGCTCCGACAGGGGGCGAATCTACAATGAGCAGTTCTTC. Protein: CASSSDRGRIYNEQFF. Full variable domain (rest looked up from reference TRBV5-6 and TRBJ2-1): DAGVTQSPTHLIKTRGQQVTLRCSPKSGHDTVSWYQQALGQGPQFIFQYYEEEERQRGNFPDRFSGHQFPNYSSELNVNALLLGDSALYLCASSSDRGRIYNEQFFGPGTRLTVL.

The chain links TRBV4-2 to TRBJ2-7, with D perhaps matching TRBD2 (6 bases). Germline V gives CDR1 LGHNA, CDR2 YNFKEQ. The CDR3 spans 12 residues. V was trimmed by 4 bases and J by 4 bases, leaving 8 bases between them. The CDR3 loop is CASSPGGYEQYF. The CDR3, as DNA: TGTGCCAGCAGCCCTGGGGGGTACGAGCAGTACTTC.

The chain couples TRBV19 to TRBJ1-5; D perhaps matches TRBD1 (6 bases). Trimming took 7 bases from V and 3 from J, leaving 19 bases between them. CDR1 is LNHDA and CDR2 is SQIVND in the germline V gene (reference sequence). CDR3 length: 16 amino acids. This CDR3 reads CASTHGTRIDNQPQHF. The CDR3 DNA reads TGTGCCAGTACTCATGGGACAAGGATAGACAATCAGCCCCAGCATTTT.

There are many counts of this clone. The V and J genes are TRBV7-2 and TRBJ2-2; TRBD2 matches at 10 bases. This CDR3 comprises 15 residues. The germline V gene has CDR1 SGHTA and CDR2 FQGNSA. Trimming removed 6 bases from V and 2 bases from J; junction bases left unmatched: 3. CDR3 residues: CASSWTSGNTGELFF. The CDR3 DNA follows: TGTGCCAGCAGTTGGACTAGCGGTAACACCGGGGAGCTGTTTTTT.

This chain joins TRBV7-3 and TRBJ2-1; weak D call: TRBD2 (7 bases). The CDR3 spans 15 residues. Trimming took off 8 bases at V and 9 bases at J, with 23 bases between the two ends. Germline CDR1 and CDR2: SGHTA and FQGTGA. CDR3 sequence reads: CASRAAGAPGGEQFF. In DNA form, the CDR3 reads TGTGCCAGCCGCGCGGCGGGGGCCCCGGGGGGTGAGCAGTTCTTC.

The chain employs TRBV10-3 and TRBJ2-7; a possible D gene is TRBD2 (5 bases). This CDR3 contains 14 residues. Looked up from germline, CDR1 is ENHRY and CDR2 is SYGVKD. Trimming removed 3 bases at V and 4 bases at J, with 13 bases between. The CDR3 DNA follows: TGTGCCATCAGTGACTCGAGGGCGAATTACGAGCAGTACTTC. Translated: CAISDSRANYEQYF.

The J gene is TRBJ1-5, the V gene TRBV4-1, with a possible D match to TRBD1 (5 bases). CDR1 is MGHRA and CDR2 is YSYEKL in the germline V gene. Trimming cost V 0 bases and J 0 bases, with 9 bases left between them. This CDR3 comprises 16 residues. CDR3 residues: CASSQEAGFSNQPQHF. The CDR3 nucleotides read TGCGCCAGCAGCCAAGAGGCAGGGTTTAGCAATCAGCCCCAGCATTTT.

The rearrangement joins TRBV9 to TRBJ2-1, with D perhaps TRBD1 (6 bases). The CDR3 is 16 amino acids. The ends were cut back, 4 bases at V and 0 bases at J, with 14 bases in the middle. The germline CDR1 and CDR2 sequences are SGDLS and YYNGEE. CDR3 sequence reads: CASSPGQSSSYNEQFF. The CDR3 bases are TGTGCCAGCAGCCCCGGACAGTCTAGCTCCTACAATGAGCAGTTCTTC.

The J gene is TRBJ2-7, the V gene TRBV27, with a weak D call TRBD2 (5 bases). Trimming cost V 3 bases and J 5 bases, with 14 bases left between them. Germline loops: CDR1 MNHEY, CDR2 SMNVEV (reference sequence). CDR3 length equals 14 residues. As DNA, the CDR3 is TGTGCCAGCAGTTTTCGGGGTGTAGTCCACGAGCAGTACTTC. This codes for CASSFRGVVHEQYF.

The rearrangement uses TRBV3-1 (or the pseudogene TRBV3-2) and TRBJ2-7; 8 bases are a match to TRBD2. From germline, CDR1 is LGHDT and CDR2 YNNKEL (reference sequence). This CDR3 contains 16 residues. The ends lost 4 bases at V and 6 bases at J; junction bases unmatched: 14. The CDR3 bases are TGTGCCAGCAGCCTCAGCCCGGGACTAGTTTCTCTCGAGCAGTACTTC. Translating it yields CASSLSPGLVSLEQYF.

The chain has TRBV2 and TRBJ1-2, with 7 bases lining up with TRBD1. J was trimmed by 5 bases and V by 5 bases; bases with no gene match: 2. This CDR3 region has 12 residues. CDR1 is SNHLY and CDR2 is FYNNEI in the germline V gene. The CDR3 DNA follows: TGTGCCAGCAGTTCACAGGGGTATGGCTACACCTTC. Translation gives CASSSQGYGYTF.

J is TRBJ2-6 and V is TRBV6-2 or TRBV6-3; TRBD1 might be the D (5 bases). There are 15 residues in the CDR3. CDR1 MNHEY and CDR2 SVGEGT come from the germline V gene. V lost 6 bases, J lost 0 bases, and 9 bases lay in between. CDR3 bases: TGTGCCAGCAGCCTGACAGTCTCTGGGGCCAACGTCCTGACTTTC. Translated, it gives CASSLTVSGANVLTF.

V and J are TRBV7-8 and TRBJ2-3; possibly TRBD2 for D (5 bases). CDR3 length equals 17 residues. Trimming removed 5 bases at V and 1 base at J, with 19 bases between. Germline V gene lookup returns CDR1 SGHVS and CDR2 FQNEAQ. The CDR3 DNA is TGTGCCAGCAGCCCAGACCGGCGGGCGGTCGGCACAGATACGCAGTATTTT. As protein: CASSPDRRAVGTDTQYF.